This is a list of T cell receptor beta chains from one sample in a study of OX40 agonist ivuxolimab in advanced cancers. TCRdb keeps only in-frame clones here, not all; method: immunoSEQ multiplex PCR. Counted here are tens of thousands of clones, approximately 78% occurring once; the ten biggest clones make up 1.5% to 2.5%. The source material was CD4+ or CD8+ T cells sorted from blood, sampled in a trial of the OX40 agonist ivuxolimab. The receptor set was obtained from an adult with an advanced solid tumor such as melanoma, head and neck, liver or kidney cancer. The CDR3 runs from the conserved cysteine through the conserved F or W.

CDR3: CSATYQETQYF; J: TRBJ2-5; length: 11; V: TRBV20-1
CDR3: CASSLETGHTDTQYF; J: TRBJ2-3; length: 15; V: TRBV5-1
CDR3: CASRRHENTEAFF; J: TRBJ1-1; length: 13; V: TRBV2
CDR3: CASSVAASGRWNEQFF; J: TRBJ2-1; length: 16; V: TRBV9
CDR3: CASSLGDREYEKLFF; J: TRBJ1-4; length: 15; V: TRBV7-9
CDR3: CASSDPGSSNQPQHF; J: TRBJ1-5; length: 15; V: TRBV6-1
CDR3: CASIKGYMNTGELFF; J: TRBJ2-2; length: 15; V: TRBV2
CDR3: CASSRASGRALSGELFF; J: TRBJ2-2; length: 17; V: TRBV19
CDR3: CASRLGRGGELFF; J: TRBJ2-2; length: 13; V: TRBV12-2
CDR3: CASSPGEARGYEQYF; J: TRBJ2-7; length: 15; V: TRBV5-1
CDR3: CASRTGTATEAFF; J: TRBJ1-1; length: 13; V: TRBV7-2
CDR3: CASSFGFRDRAYEQYF; J: TRBJ2-7; length: 16; V: TRBV7-9
CDR3: CASSLEGGGAGQPQHF; J: TRBJ1-5; length: 16; V: TRBV5-4
CDR3: CASSLGGLGDGYTF; J: TRBJ1-2; length: 14; V: TRBV5-1
CDR3: CSVGGGAGTDTQYF; J: TRBJ2-3; length: 14; V: TRBV29-1
CDR3: CASSQVGGAGQGEQFF; J: TRBJ2-1; length: 16; V: TRBV14
CDR3: CASSPDPGIFGETQYF; J: TRBJ2-5; length: 16; V: TRBV5-1
CDR3: CAWSLGQGSGANVLTF; J: TRBJ2-6; length: 16; V: TRBV30
CDR3: CASSDRLGADTQYF; J: TRBJ2-3; length: 14; V: TRBV11-2
CDR3: CASSLLPEGTEAFF; J: TRBJ1-1; length: 14; V: TRBV27